This T cell receptor beta chain was sequenced in a study of blood T cell repertoires in COVID-19. Across the whole study: Some COVID-19 samples were acute and others convalescent; all came from the United States, Italy and Spain. Sources were T cells, B-cell-depleted T cells, or PBMCs; the material itself was cDNA or gDNA.

The CDR3 loop spans 15 amino acids. Trimming pared 0 bases from V and 8 bases from J, leaving 16 bases between. The V gene's germline CDR1 is MGHRA and CDR2 YSYEKL. Those enrolled in Seattle joined during active infection and were followed longitudinally afterward. Under the authors' procedure: Researchers report that nucleated cell counts were estimated from reference gene primer amplification. The method was immunoSEQ multiplex PCR; TCRdb's version includes in-frame clones alone and lacks a portion of them. Clonal size and the V and J genes are those of that table, whereas D and trimming came from the DNA. Among about 71,000 clones listed, around 83% were seen once.

The chain recombines TRBV4-1 with TRBJ1-2, with a tentative D call TRBD1 (6 bases). The sequence came from a man aged 25-40 years with COVID-19, enrolled during active disease. Source material: peripheral blood. DNA of the CDR3: TGCGCCAGCAGCCAAGAACCAGGGGCGGTGGGGGGCTACACCTTC. Protein sequence: CASSQEPGAVGGYTF.